These 7 T cell receptor beta chains originate from one sample sequenced in a study of T cells in Graves' hyperthyroidism and ophthalmopathy. RNA transcripts served as the template for amplifying TCR beta CDR3 regions. When the TCR CDR3 underwent first-round RT-PCR, the HTBI primer set was used. TCRdb itself ran the multiplex PCR reads through MiXCR, one entry per CDR3 protein. The data show a few hundred thousand distinct CDR3 sequences, with 25% seen just once and more than 60% held by the top ten. The sample taken for sequencing was blood. The source is a man aged 50 or older with Graves' hyperthyroidism.

This clonotype appeared a few times. The chain uses TRBV5-1 and TRBJ2-3; weak D call: TRBD2 (5 bases). V was shortened by 4 bases and J by 3 bases, with 18 bases between the two germline ends. CDR1 SGHRS and CDR2 YFSETQ come from the germline V gene. This CDR3 is built from 16 residues. The CDR3 loop reads CASSRSRVARTDTQYF. The CDR3 nucleotides are TGCGCCAGCAGCCGGTCAAGGGTAGCGCGAACAGATACGCAGTATTTT.

This chain uses TRBV5-1 with TRBJ2-7; weak D call: TRBD2 (6 bases). CDR3 size: 15 residues. Germline V gene data show CDR1 as SGHRS and CDR2 as YFSETQ. Trimming cost V 0 bases and J 4 bases, with 14 bases left between them. The CDR3 sequence: CASSLAGGATYEQYF. For the CDR3, the DNA is TGCGCCAGCAGCTTGGCCGGAGGGGCTACTTACGAGCAGTACTTC.

This clonotype was detected only a few times. The V call is TRBV27, the J call TRBJ2-1; 14 bases line up with TRBD2. The CDR3 length is 18 residues. Germline-derived CDR1 and CDR2 are MNHEY and SMNVEV (reference sequence). Germline trimming cut 2 bases from V and 7 bases from J; bases unmatched to any gene: 10. The CDR3 bases are TGTGCCAGCAGTTTAAGGGGGGGCGGGACTAGCGGGAGAAATGAGCAGTTCTTC. This encodes CASSLRGGGTSGRNEQFF.

Concerning this clonotype: This sequence may be a read error, since a much larger clone differs from it by one base. Without the conserved terminal phenylalanine or tryptophan, this CDR3 likely stems from a read error. The chain has TRBV11-2 and TRBJ1-2, with D tentatively TRBD1 (5 bases). The V and J ends lost 5 bases and 4 bases respectively, with 14 bases between them. Looked up from germline, CDR1 is SGHAT and CDR2 is FQNNGV. This CDR3 has 14 residues. CDR3 sequence: CASSVRTGTYGYTL. As DNA, the CDR3 is TGTGCCAGCAGCGTAAGAACAGGAACCTATGGCTACACCCTC.

This chain joins TRBV6-4 and TRBJ2-1; TRBD2 matches at 9 bases. The germline V gene encodes CDR1 MRHNA and CDR2 SNTAGT. J lost 9 bases, V lost 8 bases, and 17 bases had no gene match. CDR3 length equals 16 residues. The DNA for the CDR3 is TGTGCCAGCTCCCGTGCTAGCGGGATGCAGTTCGGTGAGCAGTTCTTC. Translation: CASSRASGMQFGEQFF.

The chain is built from TRBV19 and TRBJ2-7, with TRBD1 matching over 9 bases. In germline, CDR1 is LNHDA, CDR2 SQIVND (reference sequence). The V gene end was trimmed by 7 bases and the J gene end by 6 bases; junction bases not matched to a gene: 7. This CDR3 spans 13 amino acids. Here the CDR3 reads CASTTGQGTEQYF. CDR3 nucleotides: TGTGCCAGTACCACGGGACAGGGCACCGAGCAGTACTTC. The full variable domain, in which reference TRBV19 and TRBJ2-7 provide the parts outside the CDR3, is DGGITQSPKYLFRKEGQNVTLSCEQNLNHDAMYWYRQDPGQGLRLIYYSQIVNDFQKGDIAEGYSVSREKKESFPLTVTSAQKNPTAFYLCASTTGQGTEQYFGPGTRLTVT.

This clonotype has only a few counts. J is TRBJ1-4 and V is TRBV10-2; possibly TRBD1 for D (6 bases). Looked up from germline, CDR1 is WSHSY and CDR2 is SAAADI. The CDR3 contains 14 residues. V dropped 2 bases and J dropped 7 bases, with 11 bases sitting between them. The chain's CDR3 is CASSEGRDIEKLFF. The CDR3 region has the DNA TGCGCCAGCAGTGAGGGCAGGGACATTGAAAAACTGTTTTTT.